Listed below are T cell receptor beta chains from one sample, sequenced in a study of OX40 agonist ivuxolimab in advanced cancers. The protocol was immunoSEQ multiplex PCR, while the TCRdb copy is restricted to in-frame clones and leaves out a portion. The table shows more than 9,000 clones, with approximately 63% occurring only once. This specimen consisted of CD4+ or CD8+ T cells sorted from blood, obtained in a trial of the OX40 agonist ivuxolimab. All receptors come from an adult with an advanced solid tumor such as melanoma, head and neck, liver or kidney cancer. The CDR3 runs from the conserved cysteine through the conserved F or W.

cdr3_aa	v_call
CASTPNIAKNIQYF	TRBV28
CSVERDLNQYF	TRBV29-1
CASSWATRQSRANVLTF	TRBV6-4
CASSLGTGSNEQYF	TRBV19
CASSPSVEAGALEQFF	TRBV4-2
CASCTWDRGNTEAFF	TRBV28
CASSWDGRDSGANVLTF	TRBV2
CASSWGTGPRGEQFF	TRBV5-1
CASSPFGTSYEQYF	TRBV16
CASRLAGERQYF	TRBV19
CASSQVLGNYEQYF	TRBV4-2
CASSLGQGTEAFF	TRBV11-1
CASSSRLLADTGELFF	TRBV5-4
CASSLRGGELFF	TRBV27